This T cell receptor (beta chain) was identified during a study of blood T cell repertoires in COVID-19. For the study at large: The study drew acute and convalescent COVID-19 samples from the United States, Italy and Spain.

Original methodology: Using reference gene primer amplification, nucleated cell counts were estimated. Measured with immunoSEQ multiplex PCR; TCRdb has only the in-frame clones, and not every one. Clone size and V and J calls were adopted from that table, with D and trimming inferred from the DNA. The top ten hold 27% of the sample, which has approximately 85,000 clones, about nine tenths seen once. Germline V lookup: CDR1 MNHEY, CDR2 SMNVEV (reference sequence). The ends lost 3 bases at V and 7 bases at J; junction bases unmatched: 11. This CDR3 region has 17 residues. The sample was peripheral blood. This sequence was found in a man aged 50-60 years with active or convalescent COVID-19. The rearrangement links TRBV27 to TRBJ1-6; 8 bases map to TRBD1. This CDR3 reads CASSFLRRGQENSPLHF. The CDR3 nucleotides read TGTGCCAGCAGTTTCCTTCGACGGGGACAGGAGAATTCACCCCTCCACTTT.